The present T cell receptor (beta chain) was sequenced within a study of metastatic and nonmetastatic thyroid tumors. The overall study: Across blood and tumor or nodule tissue, repertoires from malignant and benign thyroid patients were compared with one another. Notes on the study in general: According to reports, the diversity of TCR beta was significantly higher in malignant thyroid tumors than in benign nodules, and this held in both blood and tumor samples.

No treatment of any kind had been given to any patient before thyroid surgery. Original methodology: In papillary thyroid cancer, a distant-metastasis classifier was built using CDR3 differences across clinicopathological groups. Using MiXCR, TCRdb re-called clones from the PCR reads. These V and J calls originate from TCRdb's pipeline instead of the authors' own analysis. Of roughly 21,000 clones in the sample, roughly 28% were seen once. Comment on this clone: Antigen: not known.

Trimming took 7 bases from V and 8 from J, leaving 18 bases between them. Germline V lookup: CDR1 MDHEN, CDR2 SYDVKM. There are 15 residues in the CDR3. Specimen: tumor tissue. The sequence came from a male donor with papillary thyroid cancer or a benign thyroid nodule (not recorded which). Some clones in this sample may be carry-over from other donors' samples. The rearrangement links TRBV28 to TRBJ1-6; D might be TRBD1 (5 bases). CDR3 coding DNA: TGTGCCAGCACCCCCGGACATGGGTCATATTCACCCCTCCACTTT. Residues: CASTPGHGSYSPLHF.